This TCR beta chain emerged from a study of breast tumors, draining lymph nodes, adjacent tissues. Study-wide results and caveats: Tumor and nontumor repertoires were significantly more similar in luminal-like than in basal-like breast cancer. Tumors had less TCR diversity than lymph nodes, more than nontumor tissue. Findings are consistent with lymph node origin and intratumoral expansion of most tumor T cells.

CDR1 and CDR2 from the germline V gene are LGHNA and YNFKEQ. This CDR3 contains 14 residues. Deletions cut 3 bases from V and 6 bases from J, with 15 bases between. Each CDR3 protein is one row after TCRdb ran MiXCR on the multiplex PCR reads. The table includes about 21,000 distinct CDR3 sequences, 40% to 45% detected once. Turning to this clonotype: Its antigen remains unknown.

The sequence was collected from a female donor with breast cancer. Some clones in this sample may be carry-over from other donors' samples. The chain combines TRBV4-2 with TRBJ2-7; a possible D gene is TRBD2 (6 bases). Sequences were obtained from breast tumor tissue. CDR3 sequence (DNA): TGTGCCAGCAGCCATCGAGCGGGCCCAGGCGAGCAGTACTTC. Its protein product is CASSHRAGPGEQYF.